This TCR beta chain was observed in a study of blood T cell repertoires in COVID-19. Overall study context: From the United States, Italy and Spain came samples of acute and convalescent COVID-19. PBMCs, B-cell-depleted T cells, or T cells provided the cDNA or gDNA that made up the material.

Between the trimmed V and J ends, which lost 4 bases and 3 bases, there was a span of 5 bases. Germline loops: CDR1 SGHKS, CDR2 YYEKEE (reference sequence). The CDR3 length is 12 residues. Original analysis: Reference gene primer amplification in the assay estimated nucleated cell counts. The method was immunoSEQ multiplex PCR; TCRdb's version includes in-frame clones alone and lacks a portion of them. That table is the source of V, J and clone size, and D and trimming were worked out from the DNA. The sample yields some 50,000 clones, more than 75% seen once. This TCR came from a human donor in a cohort sampled during active COVID-19. The chain links TRBV5-5 to TRBJ1-5; D uncertain. Sequencing was done on a sample of peripheral blood. CDR3 sequence (DNA): TGTGCCAGCAGCATAATCAATCAGCCCCAGCATTTT. This gives the protein CASSIINQPQHF.